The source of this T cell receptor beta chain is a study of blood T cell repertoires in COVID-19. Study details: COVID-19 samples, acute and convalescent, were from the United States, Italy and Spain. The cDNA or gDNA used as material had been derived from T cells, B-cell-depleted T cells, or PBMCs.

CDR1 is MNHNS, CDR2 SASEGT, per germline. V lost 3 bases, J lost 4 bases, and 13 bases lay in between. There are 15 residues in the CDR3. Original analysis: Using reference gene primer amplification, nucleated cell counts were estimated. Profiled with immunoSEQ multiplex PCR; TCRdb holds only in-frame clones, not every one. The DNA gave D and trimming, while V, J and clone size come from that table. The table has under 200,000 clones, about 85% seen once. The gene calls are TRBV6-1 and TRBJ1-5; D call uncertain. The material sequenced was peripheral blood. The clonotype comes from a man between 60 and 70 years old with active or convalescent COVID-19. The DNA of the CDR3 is TGTGCCAGCAGTGAGCTATGGATGACTAATCAGCCCCAGCATTTT. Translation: CASSELWMTNQPQHF.